This entry concerns a single T cell receptor (beta chain). The target antigen is unknown. The assay was immunoSEQ multiplex PCR, and TCRdb's table has in-frame clones only and misses some. The sample yields around 160,000 clones, nearly 90% seen once. These data belong to a study of T cell responses to AZD1222 COVID-19 vaccine. Study overall: Timing groups of about 4 and about 12 weeks for second doses were pooled. Study-level results: Just a handful of AZD1222 recipients were seropositive at baseline. Sampling captured repertoires only after the peak T cell response.

This CDR3 comprises 15 residues. The V end was cut by 1 base, the J end by 7 bases, with 13 bases between. Germline V gene lookup returns CDR1 LGHNA and CDR2 YNFKEQ. This chain joins TRBV4-2 and TRBJ1-4; D is uncertain. The origin of this receptor is an adult in good health. The material was peripheral blood, obtained on day 0 of AZD1222 vaccination. In DNA form, the CDR3 reads TGTGCCAGCAGCCAAGGGGGAGGGAGAGGTGAAAAACTGTTTTTT. Translated, it gives CASSQGGGRGEKLFF.